The 27 T cell receptor beta chains below come from one sample, sequenced in a study of blood T cell repertoires in COVID-19. Repertoires were generated with immunoSEQ multiplex PCR, while TCRdb's copy carries only in-frame clones and drops some. The table includes around 260,000 clones, about 90% detected once. Sequencing was done on a sample of peripheral blood. The origin of the receptors is a woman aged 45-65 years with acute or convalescent COVID-19.

This clone has a single count. V is TRBV10-3 and J is TRBJ2-7; TRBD1 matches 8 bases. Losses at the gene ends were 10 bases for V and 4 bases for J; bases not matched to a gene: 12. There are 14 residues in the CDR3. Germline loops: CDR1 ENHRY, CDR2 SYGVKD. CDR3 in DNA: TGTGCCAGCTATATCGGGACAGGATTATACGAGCAGTACTTC. Its protein product is CASYIGTGLYEQYF.

The CDR3 coding sequence is TGCGCCAGCAGTGCTAGCGGCTGCTCGAGCTCCTACGAGCAGTACTTC. Translating gives CASSASGCSSSYEQYF. The chain is built from TRBV23-1 and TRBJ2-7, with 7 nucleotides matching TRBD2. TRBV23-1 is assigned to the ORF class and has an uncertain function. The CDR3 consists of 16 residues. J lost 0 bases, V lost 5 bases, and 10 bases had no gene match.

The rearrangement uses TRBV5-1 and TRBJ1-5, with 7 bases lining up with TRBD1. V dropped 5 bases and J dropped 4; count of bases not matched to a gene: 9. Germline V gives CDR1 SGHRS, CDR2 YFSETQ. The CDR3 has 15 residues. The CDR3 nucleotides read TGCGCCAGCAGAAAGACAGGGCGCCCGAATCAGCCCCAGCATTTT. This sequence encodes CASRKTGRPNQPQHF.

The rearrangement links TRBV7-8 to TRBJ2-2; 12 nucleotides agree with TRBD2. Germline V lookup: CDR1 SGHVS, CDR2 FQNEAQ. The CDR3 length is 16 residues. V lost 4 bases to trimming and J lost 6 bases; unmatched junction nucleotides: 6. CDR3 nucleotide sequence: TGTGCCAGCAGCTCGCGACTAGCGGGAGTGGCCGGGGAGCTGTTTTTT. This gives the protein CASSSRLAGVAGELFF.

The chain recombines TRBV19 with TRBJ1-5, with TRBD1 matching over 10 bases. This CDR3 is built from 15 residues. Germline lookup yields CDR1 LNHDA and CDR2 SQIVND (reference sequence). J gave up 0 bases and V 8 bases, and 4 bases lay outside the gene matches. The CDR3 DNA sequence: TGTGCCAGTGGGACAGGGGATTTTAGCAATCAGCCCCAGCATTTT. Translation: CASGTGDFSNQPQHF.

V is TRBV5-1 and J is TRBJ2-3, with D possibly being TRBD1 (5 bases). The CDR3 has 15 amino acids. Trimming took off 0 bases at V and 4 bases at J, with 12 bases between the two ends. CDR1 is SGHRS, CDR2 YFSETQ, per germline. In nucleotides, the CDR3 is TGCGCCAGCAGCTTGGGTGGGGCTCAGGCAGATACGCAGTATTTT. This codes for CASSLGGAQADTQYF.

The chain links TRBV9 to TRBJ2-1, with 9 positions matching TRBD2. Unmatched junction bases numbered 2, after V lost 7 bases and J lost 3 bases. Per the germline V gene, CDR1 is SGDLS and CDR2 is YYNGEE. The CDR3 length is 13 residues. CDR3 sequence (DNA): TGTGCCAGCCAGCGGGAGGTCTACAATGAGCAGTTCTTC. Its protein product is CASQREVYNEQFF. Complete variable domain (other parts from reference TRBV9 and TRBJ2-1): DSGVTQTPKHLITATGQRVTLRCSPRSGDLSVYWYQQSLDQGLQFLIQYYNGEERAKGNILERFSAQQFPDLHSELNLSSLELGDSALYFCASQREVYNEQFFGPGTRLTVL.

The CDR3 nucleotides are TGCGCCAGCAGCTTGGCAGGGGATGGAAACACCATATATTTT. It encodes CASSLAGDGNTIYF. The V gene is TRBV5-1, the J gene TRBJ1-3; D perhaps matches TRBD1 (6 bases). Germline V gene sequence: CDR1 SGHRS, CDR2 YFSETQ. The CDR3 covers 14 residues. The ends were cut back, 0 bases at V and 3 bases at J, with 7 bases in the middle.

V and J are TRBV6-2 or TRBV6-3 and TRBJ1-1; unclear D gene. Per the germline V gene, CDR1 is MNHEY and CDR2 is SVGEGT. Between the trimmed V and J ends, which lost 4 bases and 6 bases, there was a span of 9 bases. This CDR3 is 12 amino acids long. The DNA for the CDR3 is TGTGCCAGCAGTTGGAGTAACGCTGAAGCTTTCTTT. Its translation is CASSWSNAEAFF.

This chain joins TRBV15 and TRBJ2-1, with D possibly TRBD2 on 6 matching bases. V was cut by 0 bases and J by 9 bases, with 15 bases left in between. From germline, CDR1 is LNHNV and CDR2 YYDKDF (reference sequence). The CDR3 is 15 amino acids. The CDR3 nucleotides are TGTGCCACCAGCAGAGATGAATCTGGCGGGGTTGAGCAGTTCTTC. Its translation: CATSRDESGGVEQFF.

The chain has TRBV7-2 and TRBJ2-7; 13 bases map to TRBD2. V trimming: 5 bases; J trimming: 2 bases; junction bases outside the gene matches: 15. The CDR3 extends over 19 amino acids. Per the germline V gene, CDR1 is SGHTA and CDR2 is FQGNSA. In nucleotides, the CDR3 is TGTGCCAGCAGCCGTGAGGGGCGCGGGACTAGCGGGGCCACCTACGAGCAGTACTTC. It translates to CASSREGRGTSGATYEQYF.

The chain joins TRBV7-2 to TRBJ1-1; the D is unclear. V lost 4 bases and J 3 bases, leaving 24 bases between the germline ends. Looked up from germline, CDR1 is SGHTA and CDR2 is FQGNSA. CDR3 length: 18 amino acids. The CDR3 DNA follows: TGTGCCAGCAGCTGGGAGGCGCAGGCTTTAAATCTCCACACTGAAGCTTTCTTT. Translated, it gives CASSWEAQALNLHTEAFF.

The chain employs TRBV24-1 and TRBJ1-5, with 10 nucleotides matching TRBD1. J gave up 5 bases and V 5 bases, and 14 bases lay outside the gene matches. Germline values: CDR1 KGHDR, CDR2 SFDVKD. CDR3 size: 18 residues. CDR3: CATSGWDRGRGADQPQHF. DNA for the CDR3: TGTGCCACCAGTGGATGGGACAGGGGAAGGGGAGCGGATCAGCCCCAGCATTTT.

The chain carries TRBV29-1 and TRBJ1-1, with 7 bases that match TRBD1. Germline-derived CDR1 and CDR2 are SQVTM and ANQGSEA. The ends lost 4 bases at V and 6 bases at J; junction bases unmatched: 5. The CDR3 has 12 residues. The CDR3 sequence is CSVAGQGAEAFF. CDR3 bases: TGCAGCGTTGCCGGGCAGGGGGCTGAAGCTTTCTTT.

In nucleotides, the CDR3 is TGTGCCAGCGGGAGGGGGGTTGGTAGCCAGCCCCAGCATTTT. Translating gives CASGRGVGSQPQHF. The gene calls are TRBV6-5 and TRBJ1-5; D is perhaps TRBD1 (6 bases). In germline, CDR1 is MNHEY, CDR2 SVGAGI. V was trimmed by 8 bases and J by 7 bases, leaving 18 bases between them. There are 14 residues in the CDR3.

This chain joins TRBV2 and TRBJ2-2, with 8 bases lining up with TRBD2. CDR1 and CDR2 from the germline V gene are SNHLY and FYNNEI. The CDR3 loop spans 13 amino acids. With V trimmed by 6 bases and J by 7 bases, 4 bases remained unmatched. CDR3 nucleotide sequence: TGTGCCAGCAGGACTAGCGAGGACGGGGAGCTGTTTTTT. Translated: CASRTSEDGELFF. The full variable domain, rest sourced from reference TRBV2 and TRBJ2-2, is EPEVTQTPSHQVTQMGQEVILRCVPISNHLYFYWYRQILGQKVEFLVSFYNNEISEKSEIFDDQFSVERPDGSNFTLKIRSTKLEDSAMYFCASRTSEDGELFFGEGSRLTVL.

The chain uses TRBV6-1 and TRBJ1-1; D call uncertain. V was cut by 5 bases and J by 5 bases, with 6 bases left in between. The germline gives CDR1 MNHNS, CDR2 SASEGT. This CDR3 has 11 amino acids. DNA of the CDR3: TGTGCCAGCAGTTTCGGGACTGAAGCTTTCTTT. It encodes CASSFGTEAFF.

CDR3 sequence: CASSESEVENQPQHF. In DNA form, the CDR3 reads TGCGCCAGCAGTGAGTCGGAGGTTGAGAATCAGCCCCAGCATTTT. The rearrangement joins TRBV10-2 to TRBJ1-5; D call uncertain. V was cut by 0 bases and J by 4 bases, with 10 bases left in between. The CDR3 contains 15 residues. The V gene's germline CDR1 is WSHSY and CDR2 SAAADI.

This clone was counted a single time. The chain links TRBV28 to TRBJ2-4; 7 positions agree with TRBD1. Germline CDR1 is MDHEN and CDR2 is SYDVKM. This CDR3 is built from 16 residues. The ends lost 4 bases at V and 8 bases at J; junction bases unmatched: 14. CDR3 DNA sequence: TGTGCCAGCAGTTCACCCGGGACAGCTTTTTCGGACATTCAGTACTTC. The encoded protein is CASSSPGTAFSDIQYF.

This clone showed up just a few times. The V and J genes are TRBV29-1 and TRBJ1-4; the D gene is possibly TRBD1 (6 bases). Per the germline V gene, CDR1 is SQVTM and CDR2 is ANQGSEA. Trimming left V 3 bases short and J 8 bases short, with 13 bases between. The CDR3 loop spans 13 amino acids. The CDR3 reads CSVETQGREKLFF. In nucleotides, the CDR3 is TGCAGCGTTGAGACACAGGGTAGGGAAAAACTGTTTTTT.

The rearrangement uses TRBV6-1 and TRBJ1-2; TRBD1 agrees at 8 bases. The V and J ends lost 1 base and 4 bases, in that order; junction bases with no gene match: 2. The CDR3 has 14 amino acids. Germline-derived CDR1 and CDR2 are MNHNS and SASEGT. The CDR3 DNA sequence: TGTGCCAGCAGTGAAGGAGGACAGGGCTATGGCTACACCTTC. Its translation is CASSEGGQGYGYTF.

This chain links TRBV4-1 with TRBJ1-2, with D perhaps TRBD1 (5 bases). This CDR3 region has 16 residues. V dropped 2 bases and J dropped 3 bases, with 16 bases sitting between them. In germline, CDR1 is MGHRA, CDR2 YSYEKL. The CDR3 here is CASSQRLARADYGYTF. The CDR3 nucleotides are TGCGCCAGCAGCCAACGCTTAGCCAGGGCTGACTATGGCTACACCTTC.

This sequence joins TRBV24-1 and TRBJ2-1; the match to TRBD1 covers 8 bases. Germline lookup yields CDR1 KGHDR and CDR2 SFDVKD. Germline trimming cut 4 bases from V and 0 bases from J; bases unmatched to any gene: 7. This CDR3 contains 17 residues. CDR3 sequence: CATSEPTGAPSYNEQFF. CDR3 bases: TGTGCCACCAGTGAGCCGACAGGGGCCCCCTCCTACAATGAGCAGTTCTTC.

The chain employs TRBV28 and TRBJ1-2; TRBD1 agrees at 7 bases. The V segment lost 4 bases and the J segment 3 bases; nucleotides outside the gene matches: 8. Germline lookup yields CDR1 MDHEN and CDR2 SYDVKM. This CDR3 is 15 amino acids long. For the CDR3, the DNA is TGTGCCAGCAGTTACCTGGGACAGTTGTACTATGGCTACACCTTC. The encoded protein is CASSYLGQLYYGYTF.

The chain is built from TRBV11-1 and TRBJ2-1, with 8 positions matching TRBD1. The CDR3 consists of 15 residues. Germline CDR1 reads SGHAT; CDR2 reads FQDESV (reference sequence). J gave up 9 bases and V 2 bases, and 9 bases lay outside the gene matches. CDR3 coding DNA: TGTGCCAGCAGCTTATCCGGTACAGGGGGTAGTGAGCAGTTCTTC. This codes for CASSLSGTGGSEQFF.

This chain links TRBV27 with TRBJ1-5, with TRBD1 identical over 8 bases. The CDR3 contains 13 residues. With 4 bases clipped from V and 5 bases from J, the junction kept 1 base outside the gene matches. Germline CDR1 and CDR2: MNHEY and SMNVEV (reference sequence). This chain's CDR3 is CASSYRGDQPQHF. The CDR3 DNA sequence: TGTGCCAGCAGTTACAGGGGGGATCAGCCCCAGCATTTT.

This chain connects TRBV28 to TRBJ2-7, with TRBD2 matching 11 bases. CDR3 length equals 15 residues. V was pared by 5 bases and J by 3 bases, with 6 bases of the junction left unmatched. Germline V gene data show CDR1 as MDHEN and CDR2 as SYDVKM. The CDR3: CASSPGTSGIYEQYF. The CDR3 bases are TGTGCCAGCAGTCCCGGGACTAGCGGTATCTACGAGCAGTACTTC.